This T cell receptor beta chain comes out of a study of shared clonotypes between healthy human individuals. Overall study results and limits: Represented genetic and exposure-history diversity was restricted by having few donors.

This clone has just one count. Its antigen remains unknown. V was trimmed by 2 bases and J by 1 base, leaving 5 bases between them. Germline-derived CDR1 and CDR2 are SGHTA and FQGNSA. CDR3 length: 13 amino acids. About 28,000 T cell genomes, or 300 ng DNA, went into replicate PCRs of unsorted PBMC. TCRdb's copy holds only in-frame clones and misses some; the assay was immunoSEQ multiplex PCR. The sample consists of about 510,000 clones, 75% to 80% of them appearing once. V is TRBV7-2 and J is TRBJ2-5; unclear D gene. This receptor was identified in a woman aged 40-49 years in good health. Some clones in this sample may be carry-over from other donors' samples. Sequencing input: PBMCs. The CDR3 DNA reads as TGTGCCAGCAGCTTATTGATCCAAGAGACCCAGTACTTC. Its protein is CASSLLIQETQYF.